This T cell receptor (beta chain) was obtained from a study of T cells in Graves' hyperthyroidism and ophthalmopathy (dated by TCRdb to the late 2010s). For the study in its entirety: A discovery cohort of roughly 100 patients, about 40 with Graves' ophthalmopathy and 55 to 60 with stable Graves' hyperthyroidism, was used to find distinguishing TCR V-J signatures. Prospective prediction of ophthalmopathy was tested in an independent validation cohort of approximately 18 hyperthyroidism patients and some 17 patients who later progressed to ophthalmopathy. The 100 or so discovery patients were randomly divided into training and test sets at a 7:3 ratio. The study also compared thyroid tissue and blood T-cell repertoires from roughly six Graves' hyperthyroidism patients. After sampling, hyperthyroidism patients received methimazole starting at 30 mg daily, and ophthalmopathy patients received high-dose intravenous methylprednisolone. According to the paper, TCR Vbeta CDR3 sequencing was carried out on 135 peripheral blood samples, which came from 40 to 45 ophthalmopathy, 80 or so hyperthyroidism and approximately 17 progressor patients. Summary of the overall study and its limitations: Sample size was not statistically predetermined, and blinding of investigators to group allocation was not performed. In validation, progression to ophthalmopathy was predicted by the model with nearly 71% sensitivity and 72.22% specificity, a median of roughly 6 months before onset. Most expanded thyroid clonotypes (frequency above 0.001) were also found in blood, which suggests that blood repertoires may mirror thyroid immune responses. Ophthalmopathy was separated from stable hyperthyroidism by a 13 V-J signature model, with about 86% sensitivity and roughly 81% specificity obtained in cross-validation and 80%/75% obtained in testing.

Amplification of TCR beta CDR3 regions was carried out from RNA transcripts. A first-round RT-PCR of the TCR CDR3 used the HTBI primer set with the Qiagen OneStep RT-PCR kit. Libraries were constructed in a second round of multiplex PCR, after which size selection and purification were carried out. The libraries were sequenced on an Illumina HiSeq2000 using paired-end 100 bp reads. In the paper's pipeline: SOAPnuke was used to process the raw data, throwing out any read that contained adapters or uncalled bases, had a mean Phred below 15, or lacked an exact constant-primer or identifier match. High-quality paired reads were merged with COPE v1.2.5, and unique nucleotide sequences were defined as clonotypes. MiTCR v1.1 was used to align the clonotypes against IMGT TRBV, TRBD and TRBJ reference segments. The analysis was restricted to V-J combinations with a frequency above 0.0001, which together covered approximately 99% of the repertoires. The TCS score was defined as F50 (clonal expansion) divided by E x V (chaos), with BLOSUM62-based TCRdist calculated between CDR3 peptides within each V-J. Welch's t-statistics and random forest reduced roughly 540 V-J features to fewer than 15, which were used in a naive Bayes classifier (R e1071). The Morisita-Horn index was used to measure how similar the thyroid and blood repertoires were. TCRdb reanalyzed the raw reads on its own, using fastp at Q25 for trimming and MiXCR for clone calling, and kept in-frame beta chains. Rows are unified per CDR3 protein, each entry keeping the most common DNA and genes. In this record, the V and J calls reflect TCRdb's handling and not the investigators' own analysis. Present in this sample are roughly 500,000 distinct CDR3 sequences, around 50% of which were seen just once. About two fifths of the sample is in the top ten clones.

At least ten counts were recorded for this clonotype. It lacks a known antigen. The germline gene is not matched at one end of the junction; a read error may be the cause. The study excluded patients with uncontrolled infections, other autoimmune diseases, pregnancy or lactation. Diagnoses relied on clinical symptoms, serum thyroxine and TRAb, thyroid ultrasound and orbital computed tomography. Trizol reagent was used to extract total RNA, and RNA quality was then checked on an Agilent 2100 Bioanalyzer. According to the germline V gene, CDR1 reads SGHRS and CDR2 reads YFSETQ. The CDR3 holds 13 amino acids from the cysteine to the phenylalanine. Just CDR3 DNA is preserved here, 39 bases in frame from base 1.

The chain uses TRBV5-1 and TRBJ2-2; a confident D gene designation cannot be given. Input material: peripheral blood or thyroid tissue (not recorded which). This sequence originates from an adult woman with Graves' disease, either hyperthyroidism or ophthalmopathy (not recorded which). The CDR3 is CASSLVGTGELFF. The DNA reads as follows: TGTGCCAGCAGCTTAGTAGGGACCGGGGAGCTGTTTTTT.